The sequence of this TCR beta chain was determined in a study of shared T cell receptors in the human thymus. The method was immunoSEQ multiplex PCR; TCRdb's version includes in-frame clones alone and lacks a portion of them. The sample yields about 380,000 clones, about 95% seen once. From germline, CDR1 is ENHRY and CDR2 SYGVKD. This CDR3 is built from 13 residues. Between the trimmed V and J ends, which lost 7 bases and 6 bases, there was a span of 16 bases. The chain joins TRBV10-3 to TRBJ2-7, with TRBD1 as a possible D gene (5 bases). The sequenced material came from thymocytes. The origin of this receptor is a human donor. CDR3 sequence (DNA): TGTGCCATCAAGGGCAGGGAACCCCTCGAGCAGTACTTC. It codes for CAIKGREPLEQYF.